This T cell receptor beta chain was recorded in a study of OX40 agonist ivuxolimab in advanced cancers. Broadly, across the study: Ivuxolimab, which targeted the costimulatory receptor OX40 (CD134), was an agonistic, fully human IgG2 monoclonal antibody. Among the roughly 54 dose-escalation patients, some 20 had hepatocellular carcinoma, approximately 15 melanoma, 9 renal cell carcinoma and 9 head and neck cancer. The paper covers the monotherapy dose-escalation part of the phase I ivuxolimab trial, which included N = 52 patients. Prior anti-PD-1, anti-PD-L1 or anti-CTLA-4 therapy was permitted, and approximately 40% of dose-escalation patients had received checkpoint inhibitors. In the dose-escalation cohort, 70% to 90% of patients were male, and the mean age was roughly 60 years with a range of about 20 to 80. Intravenous ivuxolimab was administered to patients every 2 weeks at six dose levels: 0.01, 0.1, 0.3, 1.5, 3 and 10 mg/kg. The purpose of peripheral TCRbeta sequencing was to test whether ivuxolimab changed TCR sequence diversity and led to clonal T-cell expansion. Partial responses occurred in three dose-escalation patients: two with cutaneous melanoma and one with hepatocellular carcinoma.

Beyond this particular receptor, the publication reports: In the 0.1-3.0 mg/kg groups, partial responders were among the patients with the lowest normalized peripheral clonal expansion, particularly in CD8+ T cells. The antigen specificity of the clonally expanded peripheral T cells was not determined. After ivuxolimab, expanded clones were on average more numerous among CD8+ T cells than among CD4+ T cells. Low levels of normalized T-cell clonal expansion were also seen in some patients who did not respond. At doses of 0.1 to 3.0 mg/kg, clonal expansion of both CD4+ and CD8+ T cells in blood was seen between baseline and week 6.

The V end loses 9 bases and the J end loses 4 bases, and a stretch of 18 bases separates them. According to the germline V gene (reference sequence), CDR1 reads LNHDA and CDR2 reads SQIVND. The CDR3 spans 14 residues, from the cysteine through the phenylalanine. Only the CDR3 DNA stays, 42 bases, in frame from base 1. Genomic DNA was extracted from sorted cells for sequencing of the TCRbeta CDR3 region. TCRbeta CDR3 regions were sequenced using the immunoSEQ Assay. The immuneACCESS repertoire file appears here via TCRdb, limited to in-frame rearrangements. These files lack a portion of the clones; in checked studies, under half of the deficit traces to unresolved V genes, and the cause of the others is not known. The sample table lists some 70,000 clones, around 83% of them with a count of one. The top ten hold 0.95% to 1.3% of the sample. Patients with a history of autoimmune disease or receiving systemic immunosuppression were excluded from the trial. Peripheral blood for TCR sequencing was collected from all dose cohorts at baseline, on cycle 4 day 1, and on cycle 7 day 1. The samples were drawn from a first-in-human, open-label, multicenter phase I dose-escalation trial of ivuxolimab. Adults with locally advanced or metastatic melanoma, renal cell, hepatocellular, or head and neck squamous cell carcinoma were enrolled in the trial. Before TCR sequencing, CD4+ and CD8+ T cells were separately sorted from peripheral blood.

With respect to this clone: Its antigen remains unidentified. It has no much larger one-base neighbor in the sample; base qualities were not kept.

In this chain, TRBV19 is recombined with TRBJ1-1; D gene: possibly TRBD1, on 6 matching bases. The TCR originated in an adult with an advanced solid tumor such as melanoma, head and neck, liver or kidney cancer. The starting material was CD4+ or CD8+ T cells sorted from blood, obtained in a trial of the OX40 agonist ivuxolimab. The CDR3 corresponds to CASGRGGLGTEAFF. The bases read TGTGCCAGCGGAAGGGGGGGGCTGGGCACTGAAGCTTTCTTT.